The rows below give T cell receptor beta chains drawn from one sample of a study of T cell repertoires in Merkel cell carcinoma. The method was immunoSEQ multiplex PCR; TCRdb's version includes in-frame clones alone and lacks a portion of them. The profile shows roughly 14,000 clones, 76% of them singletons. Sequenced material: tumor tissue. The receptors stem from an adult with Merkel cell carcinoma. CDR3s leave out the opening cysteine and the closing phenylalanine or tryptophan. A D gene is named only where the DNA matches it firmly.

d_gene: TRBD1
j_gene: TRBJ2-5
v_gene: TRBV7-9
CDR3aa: ASSTDRGETQY

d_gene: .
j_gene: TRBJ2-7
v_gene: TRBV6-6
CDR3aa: ASSYAQQHEQY

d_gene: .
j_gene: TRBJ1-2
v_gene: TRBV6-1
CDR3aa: ASSEGAGVYGYT

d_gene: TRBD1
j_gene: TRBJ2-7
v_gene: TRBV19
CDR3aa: ASSLAGGSYEQY

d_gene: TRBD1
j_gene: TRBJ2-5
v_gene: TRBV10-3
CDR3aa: ATRDRGRETQY

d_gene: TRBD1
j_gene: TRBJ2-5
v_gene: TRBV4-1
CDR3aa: ASSQDDRGLKTQY

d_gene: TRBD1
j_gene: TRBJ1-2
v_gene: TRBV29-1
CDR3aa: SVRQGGLNYGYT

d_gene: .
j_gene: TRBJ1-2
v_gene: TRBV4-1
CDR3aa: ASSQDYRAGAVYGYT

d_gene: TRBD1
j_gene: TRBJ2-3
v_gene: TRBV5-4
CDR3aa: ASSHRDRADTQY

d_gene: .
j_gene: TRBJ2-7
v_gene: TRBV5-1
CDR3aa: ASSLEGNREQY

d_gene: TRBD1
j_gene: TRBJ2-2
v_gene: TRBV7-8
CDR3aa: ASNRGSHTGELF

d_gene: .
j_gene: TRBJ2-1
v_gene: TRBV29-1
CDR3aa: SVEDHGARSYNEQF

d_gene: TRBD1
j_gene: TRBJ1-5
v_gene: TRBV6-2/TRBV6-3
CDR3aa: ASSPTRTGGWIEPQH

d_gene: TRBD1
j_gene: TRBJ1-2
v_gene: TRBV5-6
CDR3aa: ASTRRGGTVLFGYT

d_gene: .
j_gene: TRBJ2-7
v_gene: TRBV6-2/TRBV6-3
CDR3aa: ASSYWGNPYEQY

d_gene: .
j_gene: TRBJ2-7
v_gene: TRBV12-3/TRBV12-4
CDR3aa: ASSSNYEQY

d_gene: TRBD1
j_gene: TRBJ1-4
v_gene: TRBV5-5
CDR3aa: ASYQGVNEKLF

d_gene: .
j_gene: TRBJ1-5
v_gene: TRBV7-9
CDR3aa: ASSGDGSGPQH

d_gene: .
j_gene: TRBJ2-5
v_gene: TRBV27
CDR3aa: ASSFGKSYQETQY

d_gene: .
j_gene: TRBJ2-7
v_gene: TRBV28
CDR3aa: ASSLQYEQY

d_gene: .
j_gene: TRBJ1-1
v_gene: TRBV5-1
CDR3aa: ASSLQGVGTEAF

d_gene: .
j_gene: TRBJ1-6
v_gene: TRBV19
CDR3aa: ASSLGLSPLH

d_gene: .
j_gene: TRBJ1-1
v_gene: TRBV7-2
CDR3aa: ASSFSSLNTEAF

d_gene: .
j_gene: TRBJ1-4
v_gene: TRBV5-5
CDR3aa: ASSAIVLTANEKLF

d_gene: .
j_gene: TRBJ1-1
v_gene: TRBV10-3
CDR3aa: AIGGGNTEAF

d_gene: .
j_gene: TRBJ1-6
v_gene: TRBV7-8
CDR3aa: ASSLGAVLNSPLH

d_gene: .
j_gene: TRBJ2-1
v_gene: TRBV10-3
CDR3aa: AIRGGPSYNEQF

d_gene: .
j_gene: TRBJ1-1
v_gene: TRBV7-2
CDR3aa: ASSFLSSNEAF

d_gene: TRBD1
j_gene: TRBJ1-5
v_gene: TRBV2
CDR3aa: ASSGTAPQPQH

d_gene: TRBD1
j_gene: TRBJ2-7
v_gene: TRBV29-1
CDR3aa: SALRGYEQY

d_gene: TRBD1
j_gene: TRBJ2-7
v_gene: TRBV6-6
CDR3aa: ASNRQGEEQY

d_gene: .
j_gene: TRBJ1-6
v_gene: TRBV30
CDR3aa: AWSTQGHLNNSPLH

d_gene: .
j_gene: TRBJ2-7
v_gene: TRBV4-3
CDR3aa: ASSQDSAGVVEQY

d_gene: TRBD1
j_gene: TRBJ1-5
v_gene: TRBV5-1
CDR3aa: ASSPGQGAIQPQH

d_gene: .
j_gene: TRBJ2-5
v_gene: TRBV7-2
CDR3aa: ASSRRGVQTQY

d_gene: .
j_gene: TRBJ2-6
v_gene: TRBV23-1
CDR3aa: ASSQSTFSGANVLT

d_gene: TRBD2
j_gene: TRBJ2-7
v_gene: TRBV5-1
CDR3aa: ASKSGRLGEQY

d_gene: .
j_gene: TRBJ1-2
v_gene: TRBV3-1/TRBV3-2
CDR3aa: ASSPSLMRQNYGYT

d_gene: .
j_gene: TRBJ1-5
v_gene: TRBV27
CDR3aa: ASSFKNNQPQH

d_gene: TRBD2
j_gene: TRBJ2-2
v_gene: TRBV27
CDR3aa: ASSSLAGVGELF

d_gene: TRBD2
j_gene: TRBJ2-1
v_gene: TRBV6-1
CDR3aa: ASSAPSGSTYNEQF

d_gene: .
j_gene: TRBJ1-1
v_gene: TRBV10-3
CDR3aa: AISEGRIMNTEAF

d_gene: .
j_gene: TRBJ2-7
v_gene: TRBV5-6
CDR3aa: ASSLWSSYEQY

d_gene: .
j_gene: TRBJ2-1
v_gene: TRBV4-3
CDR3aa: ASSQSGKAYNEQF

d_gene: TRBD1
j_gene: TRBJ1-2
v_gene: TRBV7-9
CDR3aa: ASRNRGAGEGQGNNGYT

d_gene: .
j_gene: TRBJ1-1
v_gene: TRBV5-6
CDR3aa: ASSFLSYTEAF

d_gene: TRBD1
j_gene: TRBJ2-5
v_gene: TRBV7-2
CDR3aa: ASSFGTGQETQY